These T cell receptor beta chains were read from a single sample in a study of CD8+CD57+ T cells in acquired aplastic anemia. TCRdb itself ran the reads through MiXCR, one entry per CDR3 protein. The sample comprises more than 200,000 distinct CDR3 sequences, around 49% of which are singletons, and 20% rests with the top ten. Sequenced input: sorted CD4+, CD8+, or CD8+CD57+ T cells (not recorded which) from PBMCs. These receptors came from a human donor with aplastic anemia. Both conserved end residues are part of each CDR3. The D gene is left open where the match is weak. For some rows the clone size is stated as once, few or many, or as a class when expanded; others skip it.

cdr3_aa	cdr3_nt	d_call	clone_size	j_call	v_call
CASSLPSGAPKTQYF	TGTGCCAGCAGCTTGCCCAGCGGGGCTCCCAAGACCCAGTACTTC	TRBD2	many	TRBJ2-5	TRBV5-6
CASSVPLGKSPVKETQYF	TGTGCCAGCAGTGTCCCTTTGGGGAAAAGTCCCGTTAAAGAGACCCAGTACTTC	NA	NA	TRBJ2-5	TRBV25-1
CATSAPGFSPLHF	TGTGCCACCAGCGCCCCGGGGTTTTCACCCCTCCACTTT	NA	NA	TRBJ1-6	TRBV15
CASGPAGTQYF	TGCGCCAGCGGGCCAGCAGGGACGCAGTATTTT	NA	NA	TRBJ2-3	TRBV10-2
CASSLGGTAEKLFF	TGTGCCAGCAGCTTAGGGGGGACAGCTGAAAAACTGTTTTTT	TRBD1	many	TRBJ1-4	TRBV7-9
CASSPQGGEEQYF	TGTGCCAGCAGCCCACAGGGGGGGGAAGAGCAGTACTTC	NA	few	TRBJ2-7	TRBV7-8
CASSLAPDNYEQYF	TGTGCCAGCAGCTTAGCCCCGGACAACTACGAGCAGTACTTC	NA	many	TRBJ2-7	TRBV7-9
CSARVRGGNTGELFF	TGCAGTGCTAGAGTGCGGGGGGGCAACACCGGGGAGCTGTTTTTT	TRBD2	NA	TRBJ2-2	TRBV20-1
CASSDFRGRITDTQYF	TGCGCCAGCAGTGACTTCCGCGGGAGAATCACAGATACGCAGTATTTT	TRBD2	many	TRBJ2-3	TRBV10-1
CASSFFDPAPEQFF	TGTGCCAGCAGCTTTTTCGATCCGGCCCCCGAGCAGTTCTTC	NA	NA	TRBJ2-1	TRBV7-2
CASSASGEWGSNQPQHF	TGTGCCAGCAGTGCCTCTGGGGAGTGGGGGAGCAATCAGCCCCAGCATTTT	NA	NA	TRBJ1-5	TRBV10-3
CASSHLDEQYF	TGTGCCAGCAGCCATCTCGACGAGCAGTACTTC	NA	NA	TRBJ2-7	TRBV7-9
CATGDRSNTGELFF	TGTGCCACAGGGGACAGGTCGAACACCGGGGAGCTGTTTTTT	TRBD1	NA	TRBJ2-2	TRBV24-1
CSASLSDYEQYF	TGCAGTGCTAGCCTCAGCGACTACGAGCAGTACTTC	NA	NA	TRBJ2-7	TRBV20-1
CASSLLGVDTDTQYF	TGTGCCAGCAGCCTCCTTGGGGTGGACACAGATACGCAGTATTTT	NA	many	TRBJ2-3	TRBV6-6
CSVGRLRGETQYF	TGCAGCGTTGGGCGATTGAGGGGAGAGACCCAGTACTTC	NA	many	TRBJ2-5	TRBV29-1
CASSLRPATDTQYF	TGTGCCAGCAGCTTACGTCCAGCCACAGATACGCAGTATTTT	NA	many	TRBJ2-3	TRBV7-6
CASSPKSDRETEAFF	TGTGCCAGCTCACCAAAGTCGGACAGGGAGACTGAAGCTTTCTTT	TRBD1	NA	TRBJ1-1	TRBV18
CASRETDTLYF	TGTGCCAGCAGAGAGACAGATACGCTGTATTTT	NA	once	TRBJ2-3	TRBV12-3/TRBV12-4
CAWRKGAAYNEQFF	TGTGCCTGGAGGAAGGGGGCCGCATACAATGAGCAGTTCTTC	TRBD1	NA	TRBJ2-1	TRBV25-1
CATSGGRWKGEWNTGELFF	TGTGCCACCAGTGGAGGTAGATGGAAGGGGGAGTGGAACACCGGGGAGCTGTTTTTT	NA	NA	TRBJ2-2	TRBV24-1
CASSEGLGTYNEQFF	TGTGCCAGCAGCGAGGGACTAGGTACCTACAATGAGCAGTTCTTC	TRBD2	NA	TRBJ2-1	TRBV7-8
CASGDRPQHF	TGTGCCAGCGGGGACAGGCCCCAGCATTTT	TRBD1	NA	TRBJ1-5	TRBV25-1
CATSRRFKTEAFF	TGTGCCACCAGCAGACGGTTTAAGACTGAAGCTTTCTTT	NA	many	TRBJ1-1	TRBV15
CASRLGANNSPLHF	TGTGCCAGTAGATTGGGCGCGAATAATTCACCCCTCCACTTT	NA	NA	TRBJ1-6	TRBV19
CASRRRQGQRTGELFF	TGTGCCAGCAGACGTAGACAGGGGCAGAGGACCGGGGAGCTGTTTTTT	TRBD1	many	TRBJ2-2	TRBV13
CATSRPEVDTQYF	TGTGCCACCAGCCGCCCCGAGGTAGATACGCAGTATTTT	NA	NA	TRBJ2-3	TRBV15
CASSARGVAEKLFF	TGTGCCAGCAGCGCTAGGGGGGTAGCTGAAAAACTGTTTTTT	NA	NA	TRBJ1-4	TRBV7-9
CASSVLDRGHSGELFF	TGTGCCAGCAGCGTACTGGACAGGGGCCATAGCGGGGAGCTGTTTTTT	TRBD1	NA	TRBJ2-2	TRBV7-4
CASSDTPNTGELFF	TGTGCCAGCAGCGATACACCGAACACCGGGGAGCTGTTTTTT	NA	few	TRBJ2-2	TRBV25-1
CSSADYGYTF	TGCAGCTCGGCCGATTATGGCTACACCTTC	NA	once	TRBJ1-2	TRBV20-1
CASSLGRSTNEKLFF	TGCGCCAGCAGCTTGGGGCGGTCAACTAATGAAAAACTGTTTTTT	NA	many	TRBJ1-4	TRBV5-1
CASSIRQGMGYTF	TGTGCCAGTAGTATAAGACAGGGAATGGGCTACACCTTC	TRBD1	NA	TRBJ1-2	TRBV19
CASSAMDRGADTQYF	TGTGCCAGCAGTGCGATGGACAGGGGCGCAGATACGCAGTATTTT	TRBD1	many	TRBJ2-3	TRBV6-6
CASSIGPGANVLTF	TGTGCCAGTAGTATAGGGCCCGGGGCCAACGTCCTGACTTTC	NA	NA	TRBJ2-6	TRBV19
CSARDRGAPSGETQYF	TGCAGTGCTAGAGATCGGGGGGCACCTTCAGGGGAGACCCAGTACTTC	NA	many	TRBJ2-5	TRBV20-1
CASRLLTSPEQYF	TGTGCCAGCAGACTACTGACTAGCCCGGAGCAGTACTTC	TRBD2	NA	TRBJ2-7	TRBV19
CASSCPGQRNEKLFF	TGTGCCAGCAGCTGTCCGGGACAGAGGAATGAAAAACTGTTTTTT	TRBD1	NA	TRBJ1-4	TRBV7-9